This TCR beta chain was profiled in a study of cytomegalovirus exposure and HLA in healthy donors. Study details: The approximately 700 first-cohort repertoires shared a platform with the approximately 110 validation repertoires, as reported in a later analysis.

TCRdb keeps only in-frame clones here, not all; method: immunoSEQ multiplex PCR. The table shows 150,000 to 200,000 clones, with roughly 84% occurring only once. This CDR3 contains 12 residues. Trimming removed 3 bases from V and 7 bases from J, with 10 bases in between. Germline V gene lookup returns CDR1 GTSNPN and CDR2 SVGIG (reference sequence). Study results and limitations: According to the study, 160 or so TCR beta chains were cytomegalovirus-associated.

This clone was picked up a small number of times. Its antigen remains unidentified. Sequencing was done on a sample of PBMCs. The source is a young man in good health and CMV-seropositive. The rearrangement links TRBV30 to TRBJ2-1, with D hard to call. The CDR3 protein is CAWSPPRNEQFF. The CDR3 coding sequence is TGTGCCTGGAGCCCACCCCGGAATGAGCAGTTCTTC.